The clone carrying this T cell receptor (beta chain) has at least ten counts. Libraries of TCR beta came from iRepertoire HTBI primers plus Arm-PCR of CDR3 regions. TCRdb called the multiplex PCR reads again in MiXCR, with one record for every CDR3 protein. The sample has approximately 350,000 distinct CDR3 sequences; under 20% are singletons. Trimming cost V 1 base and J 7 bases; bases outside gene matches: 14. The germline V gene has CDR1 SGHAT and CDR2 FQNNGV. The CDR3 has 17 residues. Described time point: newly diagnosed GD, antithyroid drugs for less than 3 months. Researchers made the TCR library from RNA that was extracted from PBMCs. This sample stems from a study of regulatory T cells in long-lasting Graves disease. The sample was also linked to a second study, of T cells in Graves' hyperthyroidism and ophthalmopathy.

The TCR originated in a young woman with Graves disease. This rearrangement joins TRBV11-2 to TRBJ2-3; 7 bases line up with TRBD2. The sample in question was peripheral blood mononuclear cells (PBMCs), obtained at new diagnosis, from a patient treated with antithyroid drugs. CDR3 region: CASSLVLSGGSRHTQYF. The CDR3 DNA is TGTGCCAGCAGCTTAGTTCTTTCTGGCGGGAGCAGGCATACGCAGTATTTT.